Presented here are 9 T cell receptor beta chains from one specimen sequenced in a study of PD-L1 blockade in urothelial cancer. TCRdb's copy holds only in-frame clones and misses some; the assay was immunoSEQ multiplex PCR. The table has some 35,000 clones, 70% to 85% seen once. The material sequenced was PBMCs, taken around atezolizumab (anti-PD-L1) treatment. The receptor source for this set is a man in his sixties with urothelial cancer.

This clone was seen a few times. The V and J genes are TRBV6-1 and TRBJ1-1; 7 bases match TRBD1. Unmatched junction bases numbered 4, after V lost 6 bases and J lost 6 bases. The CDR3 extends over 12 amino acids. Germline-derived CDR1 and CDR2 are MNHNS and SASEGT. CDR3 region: CASSRQGPEAFF. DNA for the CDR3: TGTGCCAGCAGCCGACAGGGCCCTGAAGCTTTCTTT.

The CDR3 protein is CASSLSQGIQTEAFF. The CDR3 DNA reads TGTGCCAGCAGCTTGTCACAGGGAATTCAGACTGAAGCTTTCTTT. This chain uses TRBV5-4 with TRBJ1-1; tentatively, D is TRBD1 (6 bases). Per germline, CDR1 SGHNT and CDR2 YYREEE (reference sequence). Between the trimmed V and J ends, which lost 1 base and 5 bases, there was a span of 15 bases. The CDR3 has 15 residues.

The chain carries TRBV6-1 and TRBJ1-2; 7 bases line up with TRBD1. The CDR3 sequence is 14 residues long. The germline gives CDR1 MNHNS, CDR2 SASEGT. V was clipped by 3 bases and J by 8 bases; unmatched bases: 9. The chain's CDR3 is CASSEAGEGGGYTF. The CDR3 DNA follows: TGTGCCAGCAGTGAGGCAGGGGAAGGGGGCGGCTACACCTTC.

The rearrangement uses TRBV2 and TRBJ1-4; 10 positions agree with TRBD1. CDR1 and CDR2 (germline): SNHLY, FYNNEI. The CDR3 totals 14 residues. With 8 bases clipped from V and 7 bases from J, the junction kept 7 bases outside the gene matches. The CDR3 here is CASGRDRGLEKLFF. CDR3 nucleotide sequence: TGTGCCAGCGGAAGGGACAGGGGTCTTGAAAAACTGTTTTTT.

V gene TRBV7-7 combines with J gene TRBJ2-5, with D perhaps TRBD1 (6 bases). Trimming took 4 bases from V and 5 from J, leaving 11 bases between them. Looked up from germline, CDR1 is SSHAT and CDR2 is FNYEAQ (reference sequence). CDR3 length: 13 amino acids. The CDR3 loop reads CASSSGVRETQYF. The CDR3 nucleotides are TGTGCCAGCAGCTCAGGGGTTAGGGAGACCCAGTACTTC.

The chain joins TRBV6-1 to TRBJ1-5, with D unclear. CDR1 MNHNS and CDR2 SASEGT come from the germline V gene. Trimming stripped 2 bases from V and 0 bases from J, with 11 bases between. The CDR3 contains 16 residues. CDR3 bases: TGTGCCAGCAGTGAATCATTACGACTTAGCAATCAGCCCCAGCATTTT. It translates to CASSESLRLSNQPQHF.

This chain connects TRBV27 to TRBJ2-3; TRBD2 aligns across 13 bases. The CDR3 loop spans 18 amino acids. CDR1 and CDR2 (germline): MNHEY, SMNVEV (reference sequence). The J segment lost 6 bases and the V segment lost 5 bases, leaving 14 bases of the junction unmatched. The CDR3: CASSLGTSGATARDTQYF. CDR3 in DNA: TGTGCCAGCAGTCTTGGGACTAGCGGGGCAACAGCGCGGGATACGCAGTATTTT.

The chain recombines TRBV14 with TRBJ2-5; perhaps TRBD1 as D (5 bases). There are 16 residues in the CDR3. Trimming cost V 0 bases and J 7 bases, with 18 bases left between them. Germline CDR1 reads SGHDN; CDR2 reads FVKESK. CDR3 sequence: CASSQDLGQGLGTQYF. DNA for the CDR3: TGTGCCAGCAGCCAAGATCTGGGGCAGGGCCTGGGGACCCAGTACTTC.

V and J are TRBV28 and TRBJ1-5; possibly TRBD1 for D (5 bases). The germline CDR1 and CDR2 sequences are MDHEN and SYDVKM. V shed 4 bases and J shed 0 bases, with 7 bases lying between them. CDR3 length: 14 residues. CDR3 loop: CASSWGVSNQPQHF. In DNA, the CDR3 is TGTGCCAGCAGTTGGGGGGTTAGCAATCAGCCCCAGCATTTT.